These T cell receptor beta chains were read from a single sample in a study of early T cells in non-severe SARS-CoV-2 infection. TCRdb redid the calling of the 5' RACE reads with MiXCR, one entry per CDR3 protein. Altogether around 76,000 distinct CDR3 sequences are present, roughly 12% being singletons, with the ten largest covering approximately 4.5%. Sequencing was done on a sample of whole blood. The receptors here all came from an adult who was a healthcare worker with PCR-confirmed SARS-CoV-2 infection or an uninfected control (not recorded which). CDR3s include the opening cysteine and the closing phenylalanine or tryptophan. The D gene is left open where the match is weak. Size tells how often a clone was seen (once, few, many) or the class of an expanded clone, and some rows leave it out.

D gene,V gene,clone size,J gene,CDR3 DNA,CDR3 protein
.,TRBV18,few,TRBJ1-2,TGTGCCAGCTCAGGACTCGGGGTCCAGATTGCCAGTGGCTACACCTTC,CASSGLGVQIASGYTF
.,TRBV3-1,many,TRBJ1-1,TGTGCCAGCAGCCCGGGAGGGGGAACTGAAGCTTTCTTT,CASSPGGGTEAFF
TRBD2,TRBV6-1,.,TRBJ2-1,TGTGCCAGCAGTGAACTGGGACTAGGGCGGGACAATGAGCAGTTCTTC,CASSELGLGRDNEQFF
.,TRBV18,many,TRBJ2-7,TGTGCCAGCTCACCTGGAGGTGGAGGGAAGACCTCCGAGCAGTACTTC,CASSPGGGGKTSEQYF
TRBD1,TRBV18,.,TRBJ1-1,TGTGCCAGCTCTACCAGGGGGGGCGCCAACACTGAAGCTTTCTTT,CASSTRGGANTEAFF
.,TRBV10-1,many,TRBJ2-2,TGCGCCAGCGCTGGTCAGGCCGGGGAGCTGTTTTTT,CASAGQAGELFF
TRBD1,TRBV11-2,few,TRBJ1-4,TGTGCCAGCAGCCACAGGGGGCCGCTGCCAGCTAATAAAAAACTGTTTTTT,CASSHRGPLPANKKLFF
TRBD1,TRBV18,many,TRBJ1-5,TGTGCCAGCTCACCAAGTTCGGCAGGGGGCAGCAATCAGCCCCAGCATTTT,CASSPSSAGGSNQPQHF
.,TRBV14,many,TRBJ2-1,TGTGCCAGCAGCCAAGAATGGTGGTACAATGAGCAGTTCTTC,CASSQEWWYNEQFF
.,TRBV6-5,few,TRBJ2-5,TGTGCCAGCAGTGCTCAACAGGGTGGAGAGACCCAGTACTTC,CASSAQQGGETQYF
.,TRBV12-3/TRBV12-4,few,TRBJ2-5,TGTGCCAGCGCCTGGAGGGGAGGCGGTGAGACCCAGTACTTC,CASAWRGGGETQYF
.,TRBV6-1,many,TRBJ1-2,TGTGCCAGCAGGGAGGGTCCATATGGCTACACCTTC,CASREGPYGYTF
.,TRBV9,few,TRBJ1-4,TGTGCCAGCAGCTCCAGGGATCCTAATGAAAAACTGTTTTTT,CASSSRDPNEKLFF
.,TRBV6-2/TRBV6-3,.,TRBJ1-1,TGTGCCAGCAGAAGTTACGGGGTGGACACTGAAGCTTTCTTT,CASRSYGVDTEAFF
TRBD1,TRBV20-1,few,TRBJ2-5,TGCAGTGCTAGAGATGGGACAGGGGATGAGACCCAGTACTTC,CSARDGTGDETQYF
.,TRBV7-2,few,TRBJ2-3,TGTGCCAGCACTCTACTACCGAGCACAGATACGCAGTATTTT,CASTLLPSTDTQYF
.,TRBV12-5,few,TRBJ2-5,TGTGCTAGTGGTTTGTCTCTGGGGGCGGAAGAGACCCAGTACTTC,CASGLSLGAEETQYF
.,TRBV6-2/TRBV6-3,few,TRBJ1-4,TGTGCCAGCAGTTACCAGGCCCATGAAAAACTGTTTTTT,CASSYQAHEKLFF
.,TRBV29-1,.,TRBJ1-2,TGCAGCGTTGAGTGGGCGGCTTTCTATGGCTACACCTTC,CSVEWAAFYGYTF
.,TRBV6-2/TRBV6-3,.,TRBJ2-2,TGTGCCAGCACCCCCAGCTTCGAGCACCGAACCGGGGAGCTGTTTTTT,CASTPSFEHRTGELFF
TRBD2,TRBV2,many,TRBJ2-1,TGTGCCAGCAGTCTTAGCGGGGGGGACTACAATGAGCAGTTCTTC,CASSLSGGDYNEQFF
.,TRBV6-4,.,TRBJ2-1,TGTGCCAGCAGTGACTCTTGGGGGATGGATGAGCAGTTCTTC,CASSDSWGMDEQFF
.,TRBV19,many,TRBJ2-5,TGTGCCAGTAGTGATGTGGGGACCCAGTACTTC,CASSDVGTQYF
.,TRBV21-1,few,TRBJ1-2,TGTGCCAGCATAAGACGGTCCGACTATGGCTACACCTTC,CASIRRSDYGYTF
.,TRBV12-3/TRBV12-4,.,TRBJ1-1,TGTGCCAGCAGTTTTTCCGGGGGCACTGAAGCTTTCTTT,CASSFSGGTEAFF
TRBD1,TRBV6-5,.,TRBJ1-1,TGTGCCAGCAGTTCGGGACAGGGCGCTGAAGCTTTCTTT,CASSSGQGAEAFF
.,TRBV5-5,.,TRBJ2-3,TGTGCCAGCAGCTTGGCCGGGGTAGCGGCGATCACAGATACGCAGTATTTT,CASSLAGVAAITDTQYF
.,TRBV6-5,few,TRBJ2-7,TGTGCCAGCAGTTACTCGGCGGGGATCTCCTACGAGCAGTACTTC,CASSYSAGISYEQYF
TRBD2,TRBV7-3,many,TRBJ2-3,TGTGCCAGCAGCTTAGGCGCACTAGCGGACCAGTATTTT,CASSLGALADQYF
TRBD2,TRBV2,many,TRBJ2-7,TGTGCCAGCAGTTCCCTAGCGGACGACTCCGACGAGCAGTACTTC,CASSSLADDSDEQYF